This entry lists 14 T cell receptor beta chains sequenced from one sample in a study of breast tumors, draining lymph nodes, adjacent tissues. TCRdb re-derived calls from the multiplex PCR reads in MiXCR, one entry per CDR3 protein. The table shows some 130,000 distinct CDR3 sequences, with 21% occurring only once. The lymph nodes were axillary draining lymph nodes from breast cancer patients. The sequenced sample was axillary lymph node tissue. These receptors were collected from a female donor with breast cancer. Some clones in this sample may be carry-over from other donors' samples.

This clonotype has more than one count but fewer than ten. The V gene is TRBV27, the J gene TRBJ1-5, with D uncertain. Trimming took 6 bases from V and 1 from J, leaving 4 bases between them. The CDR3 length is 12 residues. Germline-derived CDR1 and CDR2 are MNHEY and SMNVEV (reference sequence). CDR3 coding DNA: TGTGCCAGCAGCCAAAGCAATCAGCCCCAGCATTTT. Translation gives CASSQSNQPQHF.

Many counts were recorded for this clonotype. CDR3 sequence: CSAREAGGVQTQYF. The CDR3 DNA sequence: TGCAGTGCTAGAGAGGCAGGGGGCGTACAGACCCAGTACTTC. The chain recombines TRBV20-1 with TRBJ2-5, with TRBD1 identical over 8 bases. With 0 bases clipped from V and 6 bases from J, the junction kept 6 bases outside the gene matches. CDR1 and CDR2 (germline): DFQATT, SNEGSKA (reference sequence). The CDR3 extends over 14 amino acids.

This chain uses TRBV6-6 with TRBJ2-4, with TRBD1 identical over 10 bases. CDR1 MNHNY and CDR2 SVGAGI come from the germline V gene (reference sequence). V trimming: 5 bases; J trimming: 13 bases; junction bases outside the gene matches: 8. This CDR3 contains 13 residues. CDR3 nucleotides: TGTGCCAGCAGTGGGACAGGGGTAGCTTTACAGTACTTC. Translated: CASSGTGVALQYF.

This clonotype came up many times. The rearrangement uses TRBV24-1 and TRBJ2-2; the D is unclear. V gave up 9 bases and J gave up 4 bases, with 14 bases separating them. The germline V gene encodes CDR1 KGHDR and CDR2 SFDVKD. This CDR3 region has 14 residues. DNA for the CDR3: TGTGCCACCTCGGAAGGCGTGGTCACCGGGGAGCTGTTTTTT. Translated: CATSEGVVTGELFF.

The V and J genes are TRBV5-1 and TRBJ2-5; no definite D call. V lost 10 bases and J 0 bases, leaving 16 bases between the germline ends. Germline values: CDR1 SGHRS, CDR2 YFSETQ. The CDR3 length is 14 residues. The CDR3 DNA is TGCGCCCCTTCGGTGGGGAAGTACCAAGAGACCCAGTACTTC. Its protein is CAPSVGKYQETQYF.

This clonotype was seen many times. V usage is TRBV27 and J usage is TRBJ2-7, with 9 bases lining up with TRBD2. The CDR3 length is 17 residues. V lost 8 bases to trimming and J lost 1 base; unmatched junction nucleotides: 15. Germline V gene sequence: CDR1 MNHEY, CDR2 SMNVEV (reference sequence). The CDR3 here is CASSSIAGESGSYEQYF. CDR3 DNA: TGTGCCAGCTCTAGTATAGCGGGAGAGAGTGGGTCCTACGAGCAGTACTTC.

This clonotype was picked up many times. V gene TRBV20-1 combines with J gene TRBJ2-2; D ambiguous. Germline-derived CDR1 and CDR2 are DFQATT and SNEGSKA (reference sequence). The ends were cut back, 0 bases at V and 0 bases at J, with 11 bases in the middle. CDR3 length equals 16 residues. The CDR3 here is CSARDGRLTNTGELFF. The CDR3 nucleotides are TGCAGTGCTAGAGATGGACGGCTTACGAACACCGGGGAGCTGTTTTTT.

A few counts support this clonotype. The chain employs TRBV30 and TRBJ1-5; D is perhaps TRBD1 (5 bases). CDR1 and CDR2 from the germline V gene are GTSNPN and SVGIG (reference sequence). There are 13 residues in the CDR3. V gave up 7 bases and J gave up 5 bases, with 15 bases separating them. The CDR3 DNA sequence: TGTGCCTACCGTTCCAGGGCCCATCAGCCCCAGCATTTT. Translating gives CAYRSRAHQPQHF.

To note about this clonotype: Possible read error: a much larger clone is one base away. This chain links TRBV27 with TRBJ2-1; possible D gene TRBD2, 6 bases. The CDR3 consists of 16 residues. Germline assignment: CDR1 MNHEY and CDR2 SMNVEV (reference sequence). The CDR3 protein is CASSLGGGPPYNEQSF. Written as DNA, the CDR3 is TGTGCCAGCAGTTTAGGCGGAGGGCCCCCATACAATGAGCAGTCCTTC.

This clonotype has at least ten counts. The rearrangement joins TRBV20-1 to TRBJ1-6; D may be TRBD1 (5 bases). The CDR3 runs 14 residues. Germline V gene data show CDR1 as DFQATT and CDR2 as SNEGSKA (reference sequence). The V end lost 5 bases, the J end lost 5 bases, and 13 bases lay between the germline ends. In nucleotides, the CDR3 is TGCAGTGCTCCACGGGTACAGGATAATTCACCCCTCCACTTT. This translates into CSAPRVQDNSPLHF.

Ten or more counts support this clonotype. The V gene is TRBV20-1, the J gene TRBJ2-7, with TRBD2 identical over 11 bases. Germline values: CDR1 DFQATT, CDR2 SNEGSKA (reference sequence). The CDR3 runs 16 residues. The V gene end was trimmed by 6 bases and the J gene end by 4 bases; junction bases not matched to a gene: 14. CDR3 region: CSARLAGRARTYEQYF. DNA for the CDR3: TGCAGTGCCAGACTAGCGGGGAGAGCCCGGACTTACGAGCAGTACTTC.

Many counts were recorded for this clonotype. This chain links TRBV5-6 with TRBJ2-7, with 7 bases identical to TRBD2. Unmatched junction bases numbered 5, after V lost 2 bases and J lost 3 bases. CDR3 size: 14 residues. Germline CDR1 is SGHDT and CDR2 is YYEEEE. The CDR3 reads CASSLRGVVYEQYF. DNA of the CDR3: TGTGCCAGCAGCTTACGGGGGGTAGTCTACGAGCAGTACTTC.

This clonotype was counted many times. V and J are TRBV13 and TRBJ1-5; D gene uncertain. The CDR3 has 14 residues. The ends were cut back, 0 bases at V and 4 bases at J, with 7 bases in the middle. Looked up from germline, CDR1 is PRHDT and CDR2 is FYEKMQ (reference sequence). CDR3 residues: CASSLGQQNQPQHF. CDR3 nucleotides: TGTGCCAGCAGCTTAGGGCAGCAAAATCAGCCCCAGCATTTT.

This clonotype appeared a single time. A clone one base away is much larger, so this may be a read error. CDR3 sequence: CASSLGRGEGRSEQFF. The CDR3, as DNA: TGTGCCAGCAGTTTAGGGAGGGGGGAGGGCCGGTCTGAGCAGTTCTTC. This rearrangement joins TRBV27 to TRBJ2-1, with D perhaps TRBD2 (7 bases). The germline gives CDR1 MNHEY, CDR2 SMNVEV (reference sequence). This CDR3 spans 16 amino acids. V was clipped by 2 bases and J by 9 bases, with 20 bases between them.